This entry lists 22 T cell receptor beta chains sequenced from one sample in a study of blood T cell repertoires in COVID-19. The protocol was immunoSEQ multiplex PCR, while the TCRdb copy is restricted to in-frame clones and leaves out a portion. The table shows about 200,000 clones, with roughly 78% occurring only once. The specimen sequenced was peripheral blood. The receptors were gathered from a woman aged 80 or over with active or convalescent COVID-19.

The chain uses TRBV14 and TRBJ2-1, with D maybe TRBD1 (5 bases). The CDR3 spans 18 residues. Trimming stripped 0 bases from V and 2 bases from J, with 17 bases between. Germline CDR1 is SGHDN and CDR2 is FVKESK. The CDR3 DNA reads as TGTGCCAGCAGCCAAGATAGGGCTCGGGCAGGGCCCTACAATGAGCAGTTCTTC. This codes for CASSQDRARAGPYNEQFF.

The V and J genes are TRBV7-6 and TRBJ2-3, with 8 positions matching TRBD1. V shed 5 bases and J 3 bases; nucleotides not matched to a gene: 16. Germline V gives CDR1 SGHVS, CDR2 FNYEAQ. The CDR3 is 18 amino acids. The CDR3 sequence is CASSKTRGRGLGTDTQYF. The CDR3, as DNA: TGTGCCAGCAGCAAAACCAGGGGCAGGGGGCTCGGGACAGATACGCAGTATTTT.

This rearrangement joins TRBV5-1 to TRBJ1-3, with 8 bases identical to TRBD1. The CDR3 runs 16 residues. V shed 4 bases, J shed 0 bases, and the junction held 6 bases outside the gene matches. Germline V gene data show CDR1 as SGHRS and CDR2 as YFSETQ. CDR3: CASSKGTGDSGNTIYF. The CDR3 coding sequence is TGCGCCAGCAGCAAGGGGACAGGAGACTCTGGAAACACCATATATTTT.

This clone was recorded only once. V usage is TRBV15 and J usage is TRBJ1-1; 7 bases are a match to TRBD1. V gave up 0 bases and J gave up 3 bases; unmatched junction bases: 19. Looked up from germline, CDR1 is LNHNV and CDR2 is YYDKDF (reference sequence). The CDR3 length is 20 residues. As DNA, the CDR3 is TGTGCCACCAGCAGAGATGAGTGGTTGGGGACACTCAGGGGGGACACTGAAGCTTTCTTT. Protein product: CATSRDEWLGTLRGDTEAFF.

The chain has TRBV18 and TRBJ2-7; D is possibly TRBD1 (5 bases). Per germline, CDR1 KGHSH and CDR2 LQKENI. The CDR3 is 14 amino acids. The V gene lost 1 base and the J gene lost 5 bases, with 12 bases spanning the gap. The CDR3 DNA reads as TGTGCCAGCTCACCACAGGCAGGGAACAACGAGCAGTACTTC. Translated: CASSPQAGNNEQYF. Supplemented by reference TRBV18 and TRBJ2-7, the full variable domain reads NAGVMQNPRHLVRRRGQEARLRCSPMKGHSHVYWYRQLPEEGLKFMVYLQKENIIDESGMPKERFSAEFPKEGPSILRIQQVVRGDSAAYFCASSPQAGNNEQYFGPGTRLTVT.

The chain has TRBV7-9 and TRBJ1-3; the D is unclear. V was shortened by 2 bases and J by 1 base, with 18 bases between the two germline ends. This CDR3 contains 18 residues. CDR1 and CDR2 from the germline V gene are SEHNR and FQNEAQ (reference sequence). CDR3 DNA: TGTGCCAGCAGCTTACCGATCCCCCTGGCCGCTTCTGGAAACACCATATATTTT. As protein: CASSLPIPLAASGNTIYF. The whole variable domain, remainder taken from reference TRBV7-9 and TRBJ1-3, is DTGVSQNPRHKITKRGQNVTFRCDPISEHNRLYWYRQTLGQGPEFLTYFQNEAQLEKSRLLSDRFSAERPKGSFSTLEIQRTEQGDSAMYLCASSLPIPLAASGNTIYFGEGSWLTVV.

This sequence joins TRBV28 and TRBJ1-2, with TRBD1 matching over 8 bases. This CDR3 is built from 16 residues. The germline gives CDR1 MDHEN, CDR2 SYDVKM. V was clipped by 7 bases and J by 7 bases; unmatched bases: 17. The CDR3 coding sequence is TGTGCCAGCATTACCAGGGGGCGTCTTAATCCCGGTGGCTACACCTTC. It encodes CASITRGRLNPGGYTF.

The rearrangement links TRBV28 to TRBJ1-3, with a possible D match to TRBD1 (6 bases). Germline V gives CDR1 MDHEN, CDR2 SYDVKM. CDR3 length: 14 residues. Trimming removed 8 bases from V and 4 bases from J, with 15 bases in between. In DNA, the CDR3 is TGTGCCAGCGTAACGCCCGACAGGGGAAACACCATATATTTT. It translates to CASVTPDRGNTIYF.

The V call is TRBV10-3, the J call TRBJ2-5; maybe TRBD1 (7 bases). The length of the CDR3 is 14 residues. In germline, CDR1 is ENHRY, CDR2 SYGVKD. V was shortened by 7 bases and J by 5 bases, with 17 bases between the two germline ends. For the CDR3, the DNA is TGTGCCATCACCTCGGAGGGGGCGGGTGAGACCCAGTACTTC. Its translation: CAITSEGAGETQYF.

As for this clone: Different DNA sequences within this sample yield the same CDR3. V is TRBV6-6 and J is TRBJ1-2; D not resolved. Germline V gives CDR1 MNHNY, CDR2 SVGAGI (reference sequence). Trimming shortened V by 0 bases and J by 1 base, and 3 bases separated the two germline ends. The length of the CDR3 is 13 residues. CDR3 amino acids: CASSYSSNYGYTF. In DNA, the CDR3 is TGTGCCAGCAGTTACTCCAGTAACTATGGCTACACCTTC.

The J gene is TRBJ2-7, the V gene TRBV5-1, with 15 nucleotides matching TRBD2. The ends lost 4 bases at V and 2 bases at J; junction bases unmatched: 10. The CDR3 totals 18 residues. Germline CDR1 is SGHRS and CDR2 is YFSETQ. The CDR3 reads CASSPGLAGGLPTYEQYF. CDR3 nucleotides: TGCGCCAGCAGCCCGGGACTAGCGGGGGGACTACCCACCTACGAGCAGTACTTC. The full variable domain, in which reference TRBV5-1 and TRBJ2-7 provide the parts outside the CDR3, is KAGVTQTPRYLIKTRGQQVTLSCSPISGHRSVSWYQQTPGQGLQFLFEYFSETQRNKGNFPGRFSGRQFSNSRSEMNVSTLELGDSALYLCASSPGLAGGLPTYEQYFGPGTRLTVT.

This rearrangement joins TRBV28 to TRBJ2-1, with 10 positions matching TRBD2. The V gene end was trimmed by 8 bases and the J gene end by 2 bases; junction bases not matched to a gene: 3. Germline V gives CDR1 MDHEN, CDR2 SYDVKM. The length of the CDR3 is 14 residues. CDR3 coding DNA: TGTGCCAGCGTAAGCGGGGGGGCCTACAATGAGCAGTTCTTC. It codes for CASVSGGAYNEQFF.

V and J are TRBV7-9 and TRBJ2-1; 9 positions agree with TRBD2. The ends lost 3 bases at V and 7 bases at J; junction bases unmatched: 13. The length of the CDR3 is 17 residues. The germline V gene has CDR1 SEHNR and CDR2 FQNEAQ (reference sequence). For the CDR3, the DNA is TGTGCCAGCAGCTTCTTAGGTGGCGGGGGGGCCCTGAATGAGCAGTTCTTC. Its translation is CASSFLGGGGALNEQFF.

This clone appeared once. The chain carries TRBV4-1 and TRBJ2-7, with D possibly TRBD2 on 5 matching bases. From germline, CDR1 is MGHRA and CDR2 YSYEKL. Trimming removed 0 bases from V and 1 base from J, with 7 bases in between. The length of the CDR3 is 14 residues. The CDR3 sequence: CASSQESGSYEQYF. The CDR3 bases are TGCGCCAGCAGCCAAGAATCGGGGTCCTACGAGCAGTACTTC.

The chain employs TRBV10-3 and TRBJ2-3; TRBD1 agrees at 9 bases. Trimming at V came to 6 bases and at J to 3 bases, leaving 7 bases not matched to a gene. Germline lookup yields CDR1 ENHRY and CDR2 SYGVKD. The CDR3 has 15 amino acids. The CDR3 DNA reads as TGTGCCATCAGCCCCCCGGGACAGGGAACAGATACGCAGTATTTT. It translates to CAISPPGQGTDTQYF.

The rearrangement uses TRBV27 and TRBJ2-5; 15 nucleotides agree with TRBD2. Trimming removed 7 bases from V and 3 bases from J; junction bases left unmatched: 15. The CDR3 length is 19 residues. From germline, CDR1 is MNHEY and CDR2 SMNVEV (reference sequence). Written as DNA, the CDR3 is TGTGCCAGCACCGCCGAAGTCTGGACTAGCGGGGGGGCCGAAGAGACCCAGTACTTC. It yields the protein CASTAEVWTSGGAEETQYF.

This clone showed up just once. The V call is TRBV18, the J call TRBJ1-1; 7 bases are shared with TRBD1. The V gene end was trimmed by 3 bases and the J gene end by 5 bases; junction bases not matched to a gene: 12. CDR3 length: 16 amino acids. In germline, CDR1 is KGHSH, CDR2 LQKENI. The CDR3 is CASSPAGGIIGTEAFF. CDR3 bases: TGTGCCAGCTCACCCGCAGGGGGGATAATAGGGACTGAAGCTTTCTTT.

This clone was detected only once. The rearrangement joins TRBV10-3 to TRBJ2-5, with D possibly TRBD1 on 6 matching bases. This CDR3 region has 14 residues. The V gene's germline CDR1 is ENHRY and CDR2 SYGVKD. Trimming pared 4 bases from V and 2 bases from J, leaving 11 bases between. CDR3 region: CAISGWTAQETQYF. The CDR3 region has the DNA TGTGCCATCAGTGGGTGGACAGCACAAGAGACCCAGTACTTC.

In its sample, this clone was seen many times. The chain carries TRBV6-1 and TRBJ2-5; a possible D gene is TRBD1 (5 bases). The CDR3 has 13 amino acids. The V gene lost 1 base and the J gene lost 6 bases, with 9 bases spanning the gap. Germline V gives CDR1 MNHNS, CDR2 SASEGT. In nucleotides, the CDR3 is TGTGCCAGCAGTGAAGGGGGCGGTAAGACCCAGTACTTC. Protein sequence: CASSEGGGKTQYF.

The gene calls are TRBV18 and TRBJ1-1, with D possibly being TRBD1 (5 bases). Trimming shortened V by 4 bases and J by 1 base, and 7 bases separated the two germline ends. Germline V gene data show CDR1 as KGHSH and CDR2 as LQKENI. The CDR3 covers 13 residues. The CDR3 DNA follows: TGTGCCAGCTCACTCGACAGGAACACTGAAGCTTTCTTT. Residues: CASSLDRNTEAFF.

V usage is TRBV10-3 and J usage is TRBJ1-2, with D hard to call. Trimming shortened V by 4 bases and J by 0 bases, and 15 bases separated the two germline ends. Germline V gives CDR1 ENHRY, CDR2 SYGVKD. The CDR3 contains 16 residues. The CDR3 sequence: CAISAGIGAANYGYTF. CDR3 nucleotides: TGTGCCATCAGTGCGGGTATAGGAGCAGCTAACTATGGCTACACCTTC.

V and J are TRBV7-9 and TRBJ1-1, with 7 bases fitting TRBD1. Germline trimming cut 1 base from V and 7 bases from J; bases unmatched to any gene: 9. Germline assignment: CDR1 SEHNR and CDR2 FQNEAQ (reference sequence). The CDR3 sequence is 15 residues long. Here the CDR3 reads CASSLGGGGQDEAFF. CDR3 coding DNA: TGTGCCAGCAGCTTAGGAGGGGGCGGACAAGATGAAGCTTTCTTT.